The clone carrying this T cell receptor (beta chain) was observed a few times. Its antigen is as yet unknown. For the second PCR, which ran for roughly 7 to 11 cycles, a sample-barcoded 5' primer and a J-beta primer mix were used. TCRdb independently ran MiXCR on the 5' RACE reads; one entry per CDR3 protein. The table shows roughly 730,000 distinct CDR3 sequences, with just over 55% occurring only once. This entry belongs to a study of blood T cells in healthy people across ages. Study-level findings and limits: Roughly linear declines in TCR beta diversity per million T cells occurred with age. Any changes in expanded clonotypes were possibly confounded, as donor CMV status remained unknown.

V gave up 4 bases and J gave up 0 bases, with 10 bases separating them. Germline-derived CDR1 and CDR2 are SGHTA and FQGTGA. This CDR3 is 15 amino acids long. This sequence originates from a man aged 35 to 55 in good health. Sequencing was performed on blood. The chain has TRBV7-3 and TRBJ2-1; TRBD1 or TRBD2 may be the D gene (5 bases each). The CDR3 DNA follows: TGTGCCAGCAGCTCGGGGCTGAGCTCCTACAATGAGCAGTTCTTC. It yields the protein CASSSGLSSYNEQFF.